This T cell receptor beta chain was sequenced in a study of T cells in Graves' hyperthyroidism and ophthalmopathy. The CDR3 extends over 13 amino acids. V was clipped by 0 bases and J by 9 bases, with 9 bases between them. Germline assignment: CDR1 MNHNS and CDR2 SASEGT. Study conclusions and caveats: The model made its ophthalmopathy prediction, and onset followed a median around 6.9 months later. In blood, most of the thyroid clonotypes expanded above 0.001 were also present.

Amplification of TCR beta CDR3 regions was performed using RNA transcripts as template. The primer set for the first-round RT-PCR of the TCR CDR3 was HTBI. TCRdb fed the multiplex PCR reads into MiXCR, producing one record per CDR3 protein. The table lists some 530,000 distinct CDR3 sequences, 20% to 25% of them singletons. In the case of this clonotype: Antigen unknown.

Input material: blood. This receptor was obtained from a woman in her seventies with Graves' ophthalmopathy. The V gene is TRBV6-1, the J gene TRBJ2-4; TRBD1 is a possible D gene (5 bases). Here the CDR3 reads CASSEAETAIQYF. In DNA, the CDR3 is TGTGCCAGCAGTGAAGCAGAGACAGCCATTCAGTACTTC.